The present entry profiles one T cell receptor (beta chain) with its context. The germline gives CDR1 MNHEY, CDR2 SMNVEV (reference sequence). Trimming took off 4 bases at V and 0 bases at J, with 9 bases between the two ends. The CDR3 is made up of 15 amino acids. This specimen comes from a study of blood T cell repertoires in COVID-19. Study-wide context: Whether acute or convalescent, the COVID-19 samples came from the United States, Italy and Spain. Nucleic acid was either cDNA or gDNA, and it came from T cells, B-cell-depleted T cells, or PBMCs.

Seattle participants joined during active infection and were tracked over time. Per the authors' pipeline: Amplification from reference gene primers served as the basis for estimated nucleated cell counts. Method: immunoSEQ multiplex PCR; TCRdb's copy keeps in-frame clones and lacks some. Clonal size and the V and J genes are those of that table, whereas D and trimming came from the DNA. The table shows under 450,000 clones, with 86% occurring only once. The specimen sequenced was peripheral blood. The origin of this receptor is an older woman with COVID-19, enrolled during active disease. This rearrangement joins TRBV27 to TRBJ2-2; TRBD1 is a possible D gene (6 bases). The CDR3 reads CASSSYRANTGELFF. CDR3 coding DNA: TGTGCCAGCAGTTCCTACAGGGCGAACACCGGGGAGCTGTTTTTT.